The 9 T cell receptor beta chains below come from one sample, sequenced in a study of blood T cells in healthy people across ages. Sample-barcoded 5' priming and a J-beta primer mix drove a second PCR of about 6 to 12 cycles. TCRdb recomputed calls from the 5' RACE reads with MiXCR, one row per CDR3 protein. The sample includes approximately 880,000 distinct CDR3 sequences, roughly 50% of them seen just once. The sample taken for sequencing was blood. The receptor source for this set is a man between 25 and 39 years old in good health.

This clonotype has at least ten counts. The J gene is TRBJ2-3, the V gene TRBV5-1, with D possibly being TRBD2 (6 bases). The CDR3 has 15 amino acids. Germline CDR1 SGHRS, CDR2 YFSETQ. The V end lost 2 bases, the J end lost 3 bases, and 13 bases lay between the germline ends. The CDR3 DNA follows: TGCGCCAGCAGCTTCTCGGGACTTATGACAGATACGCAGTATTTT. Its translation: CASSFSGLMTDTQYF.

The V gene is TRBV6-2 or TRBV6-3, the J gene TRBJ2-3; D is uncertain. CDR1 is MNHEY, CDR2 SVGEGT, per germline. CDR3 length: 11 amino acids. The germline V and J ends were trimmed by 4 bases and 6 bases, with 5 bases remaining between them. The CDR3 sequence is CASSWADTQYF. CDR3 sequence (DNA): TGTGCCAGCAGTTGGGCCGATACGCAGTATTTT.

This chain joins TRBV6-2 or TRBV6-3 and TRBJ1-2; no definite D call. Trimming cost V 6 bases and J 6 bases, with 11 bases left between them. From germline, CDR1 is MNHEY and CDR2 SVGEGT. The CDR3 contains 12 residues. CDR3 loop: CASRVGVDGYTF. CDR3 in DNA: TGTGCCAGCAGGGTCGGGGTTGATGGCTACACCTTC.

The chain recombines TRBV7-8 with TRBJ2-7; D perhaps matches TRBD2 (6 bases). V gave up 4 bases and J gave up 4 bases, with 17 bases separating them. Germline V gene sequence: CDR1 SGHVS, CDR2 FQNEAQ. The CDR3 consists of 15 residues. This CDR3 is CASSSRAGTQYEQYF. CDR3 nucleotide sequence: TGTGCCAGCAGCTCCCGTGCGGGGACCCAATACGAGCAGTACTTC.

This clonotype was counted between two and nine times. V and J are TRBV12-3 or TRBV12-4 and TRBJ2-7; 13 nucleotides align to TRBD2. The length of the CDR3 is 15 residues. J gave up 3 bases and V 6 bases, and 5 bases lay outside the gene matches. In DNA, the CDR3 is TGTGCCAGCAGGCCCGGGACTAGCGGGGTCTACGAGCAGTACTTC. Protein product: CASRPGTSGVYEQYF.

The chain is built from TRBV7-9 and TRBJ2-7; no definite D call. With 2 bases removed from V and 2 bases from J, the gap between germline ends came to 10 bases. CDR3 length: 14 amino acids. Per the germline V gene, CDR1 is SEHNR and CDR2 is FQNEAQ (reference sequence). The CDR3 protein is CASSLYAKPYEQYF. As DNA, the CDR3 is TGTGCCAGCAGCTTATATGCCAAACCCTACGAGCAGTACTTC.

This clonotype was observed a handful of times. The chain couples TRBV29-1 to TRBJ2-1; 12 bases match TRBD2. Germline V gene sequence: CDR1 SQVTM, CDR2 ANQGSEA. Unmatched junction bases numbered 9, after V lost 7 bases and J lost 8 bases. CDR3 size: 14 residues. The CDR3 nucleotides are TGCAGCGCACGGACTAGCGGGGCGTCGGATGAGCAGTTCTTC. Translation gives CSARTSGASDEQFF.

This sequence joins TRBV3-1 and TRBJ2-5, with 10 bases matching TRBD2. Germline lookup yields CDR1 LGHDT and CDR2 YNNKEL (reference sequence). The CDR3 consists of 15 residues. V trimming: 2 bases; J trimming: 11 bases; junction bases outside the gene matches: 11. This chain's CDR3 is CASSQLTSGRNEQYF. As DNA, the CDR3 is TGTGCCAGCAGCCAACTGACTAGCGGGCGAAATGAGCAGTACTTC.

V usage is TRBV11-3 and J usage is TRBJ2-7; maybe TRBD1 (5 bases). The germline gives CDR1 SGHNT, CDR2 YENEEA. Trimming pared 2 bases from V and 7 bases from J, leaving 12 bases between. The CDR3 is made up of 13 amino acids. The CDR3 DNA reads as TGTGCCAGCAGCTTATCCAGGGCGCGAGAGCAGTACTTC. Protein: CASSLSRAREQYF. The variable domain in full, completed from reference TRBV11-3 and TRBJ2-7, reads EAGVVQSPRYKIIEKKQPVAFWCNPISGHNTLYWYLQNLGQGPELLIRYENEEAVDDSQLPKDRFSAERLKGVDSTLKIQPAELGDSAVYLCASSLSRAREQYFGPGTRLTVT.